This record covers a single T cell receptor beta chain. The antigen remains undetermined. This specimen belongs to a study of cytomegalovirus exposure and HLA in healthy donors. The CDR3 covers 14 residues. Trimming removed 0 bases at V and 9 bases at J, with 15 bases between. Per germline, CDR1 SGHRS and CDR2 YFSETQ. Findings of the study overall: Specificity of a few CMV-associated chains for CMV antigens was verified in vitro.

Primers: 60 Vbeta forward and 13 Jbeta reverse. Measured with immunoSEQ multiplex PCR; TCRdb has only the in-frame clones, and not every one. The table lists about 160,000 clones, around 80% of them singletons. Sequenced: PBMCs. The rearrangement joins TRBV5-1 to TRBJ2-5; no firm D call. The sequence derives from a male donor in good health and CMV-seropositive. CDR3 DNA: TGCGCCAGCAGCTTGGCGGCCCCGGGTGAGGCCCAGTACTTC. It encodes CASSLAAPGEAQYF.